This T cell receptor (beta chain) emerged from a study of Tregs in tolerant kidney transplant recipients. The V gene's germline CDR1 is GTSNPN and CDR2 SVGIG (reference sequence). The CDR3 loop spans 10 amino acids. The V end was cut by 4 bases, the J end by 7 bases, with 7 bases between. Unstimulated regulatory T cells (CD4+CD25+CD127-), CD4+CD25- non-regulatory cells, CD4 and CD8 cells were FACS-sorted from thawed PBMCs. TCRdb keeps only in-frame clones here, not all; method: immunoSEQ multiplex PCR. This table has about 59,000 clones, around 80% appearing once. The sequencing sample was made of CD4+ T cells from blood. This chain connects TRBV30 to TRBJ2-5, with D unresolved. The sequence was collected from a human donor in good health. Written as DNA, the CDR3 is TGTGCCTGGAAGCTGGGGACCCAGTACTTC. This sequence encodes CAWKLGTQYF. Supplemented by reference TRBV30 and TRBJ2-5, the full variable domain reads SQTIHQWPATLVQPVGSPLSLECTVEGTSNPNLYWYRQAAGRGLQLLFYSVGIGQISSEVPQNLSASRPQDRQFILSSKKLLLSDSGFYLCAWKLGTQYFGPGTRLLVL.